Detailed here is one T cell receptor (beta chain). Researchers ran the PCR with 60 Vbeta and 13 Jbeta primers. Measured with immunoSEQ multiplex PCR; TCRdb has only the in-frame clones, and not every one. The data contain fewer than 200,000 clones, over 70% of them singletons. These data are taken from a study of cytomegalovirus exposure and HLA in healthy donors. This CDR3 is 14 amino acids long. Per the germline V gene, CDR1 is MNHNY and CDR2 is SVGAGI (reference sequence). Trimming took 6 bases from V and 8 from J, leaving 19 bases between them. The chain uses TRBV6-6 and TRBJ1-2, with D maybe TRBD1 (6 bases). The specimen was PBMCs. The receptor was derived from a man aged 30-40 years in good health and CMV-seronegative. The CDR3 coding sequence is TGTGCCAGCAGCTCGGGACAAAGGGGGGGAGGCTACACCTTC. Its protein product is CASSSGQRGGGYTF.